This T cell receptor (beta chain) was profiled in a study of blood T cells in healthy people across ages. Findings and limits, study-wide: More naive CD4+ cells and higher diversity marked long-lived donors relative to aged donors.

Worth noting for this clonotype: Its antigen is undetermined.

It was with a sample-barcoded 5' primer and a J-beta primer mix that a second PCR of roughly 6 to 12 cycles was run. From the 5' RACE reads, TCRdb called clonotypes with MiXCR, one entry per CDR3 protein. Here the sample spans about 1.5 million distinct CDR3 sequences, 35% to 45% being singletons. Each of the donors had roughly 10 milliliters of peripheral blood drawn into EDTA-treated Vacutainer tubes. CDR1 and CDR2 from the germline V gene are MNHEY and SMNVEV (reference sequence). The CDR3 length is 15 residues. The chain combines TRBV27 with TRBJ2-5; possible D gene TRBD2, 6 bases. The DNA matches TRBJ2-7 better at its end, which makes the J call doubtful. Input material: blood. This TCR was sampled from a woman aged 18-35 years in good health. Here the CDR3 DNA reads TGTGCCAGCAGTGCCGTTACCCTCTCTAGCGTCGAGCAGTACTTC. Translated, it gives CASSAVTLSSVEQYF.